This T cell receptor beta chain is drawn from a study of cytomegalovirus exposure and HLA in healthy donors. Study details: In terms of ancestry, the Caucasian-associated cluster contained 81% of the approximately 400 genotyped donors. General observations from the study: Prediction of most subjects' HLA-A and HLA-B alleles by TCR beta sequences was reportedly accurate. For most TCR sequences rarity was the rule, although some public TCRs occurred in many donors.

A remark on this clone: No antigen is known for it.

With 60 Vbeta and 13 Jbeta primers, the PCR was carried out. The protocol was immunoSEQ multiplex PCR, while the TCRdb copy is restricted to in-frame clones and leaves out a portion. The sample includes 70,000 to 95,000 clones, around 74% seen only once; the top ten take over 9.5%. Germline values: CDR1 MNHNS, CDR2 SASEGT. Trimming removed 8 bases at V and 3 bases at J, with 11 bases between. The CDR3 has 12 residues. Sequencing input: PBMCs. This TCR was recovered from a man younger than 45 in good health and CMV-seropositive. The chain is built from TRBV6-1 and TRBJ2-7; unclear D gene. CDR3 residues: CASGPVIYEQYF. CDR3 DNA sequence: TGTGCCAGCGGCCCTGTAATCTACGAGCAGTACTTC.